This T cell receptor (beta chain) is from a study of cytomegalovirus exposure and HLA in healthy donors. The study's findings and limits: A later analysis reportedly identified an Asian-associated ancestry cluster as carrying fewer N-insertions than the 666-donor mean. A later analysis linked a missense DCLRE1C variant to TCR beta V- and J-gene trimming. Under in vitro conditions, a few CMV-associated chains were confirmed as specific for CMV antigens.

This clone appeared a few times. Antigen unknown. The V end was cut by 5 bases, the J end by 7 bases, with 11 bases between. There are 12 residues in the CDR3. Germline V CDR1 and CDR2: SEHNR, FQNEAQ (reference sequence). PCR primers comprised 60 Vbeta and 13 Jbeta primers. The table came from immunoSEQ multiplex PCR; TCRdb's copy has only in-frame clones and leaves some out. The sample lists more than 95,000 clones, 70% to 80% occurring once. The chain has TRBV7-9 and TRBJ1-1; no clear D. The sequencing sample was made of PBMCs. This TCR was sampled from a man aged 45 to 65 in good health and CMV-seronegative. The CDR3 sequence is CASSRDGGEAFF. CDR3 DNA sequence: TGTGCCAGCAGCCGCGACGGAGGTGAAGCTTTCTTT.